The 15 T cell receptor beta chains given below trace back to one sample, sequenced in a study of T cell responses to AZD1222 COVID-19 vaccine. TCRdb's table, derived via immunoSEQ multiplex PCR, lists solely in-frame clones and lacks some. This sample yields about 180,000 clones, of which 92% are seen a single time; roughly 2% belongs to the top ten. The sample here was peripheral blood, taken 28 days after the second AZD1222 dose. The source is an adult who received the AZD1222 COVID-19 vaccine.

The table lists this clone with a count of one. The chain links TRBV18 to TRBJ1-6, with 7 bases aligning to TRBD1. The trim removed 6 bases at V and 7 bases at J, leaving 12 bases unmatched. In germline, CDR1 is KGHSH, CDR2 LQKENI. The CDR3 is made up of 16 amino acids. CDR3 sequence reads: CASSPFGGQNNSPLHF. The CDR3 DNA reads TGTGCCAGCTCCCCCTTTGGGGGACAGAACAATTCACCCCTCCACTTT.

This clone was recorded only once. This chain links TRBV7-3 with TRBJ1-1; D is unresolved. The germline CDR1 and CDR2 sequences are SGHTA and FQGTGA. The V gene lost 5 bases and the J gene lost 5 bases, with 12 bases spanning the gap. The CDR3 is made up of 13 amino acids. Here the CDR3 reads CASSRVGSTEAFF. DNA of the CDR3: TGTGCCAGCAGCCGCGTCGGGTCAACTGAAGCTTTCTTT.

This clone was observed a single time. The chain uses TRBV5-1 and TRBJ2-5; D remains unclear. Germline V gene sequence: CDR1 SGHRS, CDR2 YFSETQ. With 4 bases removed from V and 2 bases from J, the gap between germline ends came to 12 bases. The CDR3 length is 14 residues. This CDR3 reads CASSPQGAQETQYF. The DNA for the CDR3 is TGCGCCAGCAGCCCACAAGGAGCACAAGAGACCCAGTACTTC.

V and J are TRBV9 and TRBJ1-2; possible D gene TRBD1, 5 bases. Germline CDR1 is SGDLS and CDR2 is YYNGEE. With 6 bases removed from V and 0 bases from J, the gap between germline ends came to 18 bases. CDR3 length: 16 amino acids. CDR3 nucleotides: TGTGCCAGCACCCGGGGGGGAGCTCTCACTAACTATGGCTACACCTTC. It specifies CASTRGGALTNYGYTF.

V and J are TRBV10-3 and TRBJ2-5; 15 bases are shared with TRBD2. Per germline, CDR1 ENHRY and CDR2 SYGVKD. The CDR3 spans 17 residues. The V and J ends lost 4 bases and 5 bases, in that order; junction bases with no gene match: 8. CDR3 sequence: CAISAGLAGGQSETQYF. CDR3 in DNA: TGTGCCATCAGTGCCGGACTAGCGGGGGGGCAATCGGAGACCCAGTACTTC.

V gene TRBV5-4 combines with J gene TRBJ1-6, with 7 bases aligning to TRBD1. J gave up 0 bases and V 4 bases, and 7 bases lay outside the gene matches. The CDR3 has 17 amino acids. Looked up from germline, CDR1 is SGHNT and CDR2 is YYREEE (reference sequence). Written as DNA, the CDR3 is TGTGCCAGCAGCCGGGACAGCGCGAGCTCCTATAATTCACCCCTCCACTTT. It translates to CASSRDSASSYNSPLHF.

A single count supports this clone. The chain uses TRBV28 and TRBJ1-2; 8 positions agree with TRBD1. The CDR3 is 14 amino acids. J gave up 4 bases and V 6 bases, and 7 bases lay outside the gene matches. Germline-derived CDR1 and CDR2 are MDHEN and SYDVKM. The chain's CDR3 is CASSITGGGYGYTF. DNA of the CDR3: TGTGCCAGCAGCATCACAGGGGGAGGCTATGGCTACACCTTC.

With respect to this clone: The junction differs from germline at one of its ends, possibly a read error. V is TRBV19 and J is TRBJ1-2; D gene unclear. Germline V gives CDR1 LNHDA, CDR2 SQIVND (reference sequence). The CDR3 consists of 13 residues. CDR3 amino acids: CASSIEREPRLAF. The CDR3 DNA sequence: TGTGCCAGTAGTATAGAGCGAGAACCCCGGCTCGCCTTC.

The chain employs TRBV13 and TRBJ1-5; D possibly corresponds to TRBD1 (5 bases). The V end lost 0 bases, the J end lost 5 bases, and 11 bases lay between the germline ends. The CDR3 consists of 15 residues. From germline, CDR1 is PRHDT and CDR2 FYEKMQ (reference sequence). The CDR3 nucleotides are TGTGCCAGCAGCTTAGGCCAGGGTCTGGATCAGCCCCAGCATTTT. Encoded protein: CASSLGQGLDQPQHF.

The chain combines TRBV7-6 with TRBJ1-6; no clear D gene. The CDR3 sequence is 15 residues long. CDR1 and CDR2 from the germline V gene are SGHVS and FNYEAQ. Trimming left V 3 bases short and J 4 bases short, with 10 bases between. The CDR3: CASSFTASYNSPLHF. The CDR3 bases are TGTGCCAGCAGCTTTACGGCGTCTTATAATTCACCCCTCCACTTT.

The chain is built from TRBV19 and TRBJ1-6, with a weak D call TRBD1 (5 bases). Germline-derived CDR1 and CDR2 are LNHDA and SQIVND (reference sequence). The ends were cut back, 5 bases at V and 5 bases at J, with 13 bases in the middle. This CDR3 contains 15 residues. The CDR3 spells CASSSQGGDNSPLHF. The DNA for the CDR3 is TGTGCCAGTAGTTCCCAGGGCGGTGATAATTCACCCCTCCACTTT.

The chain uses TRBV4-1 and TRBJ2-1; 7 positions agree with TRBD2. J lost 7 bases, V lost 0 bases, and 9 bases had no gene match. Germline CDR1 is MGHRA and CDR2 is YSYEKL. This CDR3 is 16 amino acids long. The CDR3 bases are TGCGCCAGCAGCCAAGATCCTGCCTTGCGGGGGAATGAGCAGTTCTTC. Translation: CASSQDPALRGNEQFF.

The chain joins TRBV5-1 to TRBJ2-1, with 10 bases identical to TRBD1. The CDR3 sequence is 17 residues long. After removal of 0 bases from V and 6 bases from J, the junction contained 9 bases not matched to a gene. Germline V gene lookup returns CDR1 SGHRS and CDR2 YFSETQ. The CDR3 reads CASSLASGDRGGNEQFF. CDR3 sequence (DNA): TGCGCCAGCAGCTTGGCGTCAGGGGACAGGGGTGGCAATGAGCAGTTCTTC.

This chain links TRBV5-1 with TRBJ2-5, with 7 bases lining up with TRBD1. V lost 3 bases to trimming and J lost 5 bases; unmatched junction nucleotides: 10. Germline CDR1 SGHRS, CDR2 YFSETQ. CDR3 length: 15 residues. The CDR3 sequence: CASSYRDSPYETQYF. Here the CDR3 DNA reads TGCGCCAGCAGCTACCGGGACAGCCCCTACGAGACCCAGTACTTC.

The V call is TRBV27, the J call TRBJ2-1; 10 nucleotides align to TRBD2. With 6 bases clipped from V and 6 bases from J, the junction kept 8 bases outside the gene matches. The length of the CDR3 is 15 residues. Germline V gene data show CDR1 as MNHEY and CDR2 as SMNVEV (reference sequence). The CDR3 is CASSPAGLAINEQFF. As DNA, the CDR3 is TGTGCCAGCAGCCCTGCGGGACTAGCGATCAATGAGCAGTTCTTC.